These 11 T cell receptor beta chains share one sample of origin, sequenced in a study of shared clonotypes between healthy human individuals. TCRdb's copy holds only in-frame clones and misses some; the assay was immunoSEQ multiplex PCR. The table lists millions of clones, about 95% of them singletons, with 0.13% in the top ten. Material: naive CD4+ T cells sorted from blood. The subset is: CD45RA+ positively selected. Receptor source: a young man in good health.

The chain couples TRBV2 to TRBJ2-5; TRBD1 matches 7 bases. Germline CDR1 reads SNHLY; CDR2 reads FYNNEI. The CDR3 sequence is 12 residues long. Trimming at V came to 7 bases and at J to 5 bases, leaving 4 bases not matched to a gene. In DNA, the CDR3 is TGTGCCAGCAACGGCAGGGGGGAGACCCAGTACTTC. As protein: CASNGRGETQYF. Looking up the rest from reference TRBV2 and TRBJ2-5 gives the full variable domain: EPEVTQTPSHQVTQMGQEVILRCVPISNHLYFYWYRQILGQKVEFLVSFYNNEISEKSEIFDDQFSVERPDGSNFTLKIRSTKLEDSAMYFCASNGRGETQYFGPGTRLLVL.

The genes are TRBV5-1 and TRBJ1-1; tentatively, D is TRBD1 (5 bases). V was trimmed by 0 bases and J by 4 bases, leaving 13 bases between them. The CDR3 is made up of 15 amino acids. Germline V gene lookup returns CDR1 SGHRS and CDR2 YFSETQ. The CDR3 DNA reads TGCGCCAGCAGCTTGGATGAGGGGATGGGCACTGAAGCTTTCTTT. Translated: CASSLDEGMGTEAFF.

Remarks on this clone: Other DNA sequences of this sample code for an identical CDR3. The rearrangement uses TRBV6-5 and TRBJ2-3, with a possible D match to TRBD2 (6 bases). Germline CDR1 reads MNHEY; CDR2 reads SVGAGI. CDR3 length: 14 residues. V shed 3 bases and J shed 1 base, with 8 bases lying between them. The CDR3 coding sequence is TGTGCCAGCAGTTATGGCGGGGGCACAGATACGCAGTATTTT. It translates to CASSYGGGTDTQYF.

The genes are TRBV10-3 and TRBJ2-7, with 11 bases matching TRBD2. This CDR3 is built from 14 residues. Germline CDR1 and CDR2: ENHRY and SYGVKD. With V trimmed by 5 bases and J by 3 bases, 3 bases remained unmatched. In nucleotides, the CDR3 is TGTGCCATCAGTACCGGGACTAGCGGCTACGAGCAGTACTTC. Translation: CAISTGTSGYEQYF.

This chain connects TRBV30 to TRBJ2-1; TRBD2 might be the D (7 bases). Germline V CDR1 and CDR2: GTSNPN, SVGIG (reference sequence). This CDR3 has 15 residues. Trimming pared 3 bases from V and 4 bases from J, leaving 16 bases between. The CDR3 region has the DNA TGTGCCTGGAGGGGGGGGCGGTCGCTATACAATGAGCAGTTCTTC. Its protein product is CAWRGGRSLYNEQFF.

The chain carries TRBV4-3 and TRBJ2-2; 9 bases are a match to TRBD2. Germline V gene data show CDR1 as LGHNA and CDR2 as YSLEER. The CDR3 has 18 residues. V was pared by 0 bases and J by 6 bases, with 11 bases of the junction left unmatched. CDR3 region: CASSQDWFGTSSAGELFF. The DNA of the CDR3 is TGCGCCAGCAGCCAAGACTGGTTTGGGACTAGCTCGGCCGGGGAGCTGTTTTTT.

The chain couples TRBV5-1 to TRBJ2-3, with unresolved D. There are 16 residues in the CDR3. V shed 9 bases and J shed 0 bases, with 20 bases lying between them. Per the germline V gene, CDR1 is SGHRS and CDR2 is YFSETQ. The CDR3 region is CATSLDGLSSTDTQYF. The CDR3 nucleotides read TGCGCCACCTCCTTGGATGGGCTATCTAGCACAGATACGCAGTATTTT. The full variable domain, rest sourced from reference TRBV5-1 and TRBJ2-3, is KAGVTQTPRYLIKTRGQQVTLSCSPISGHRSVSWYQQTPGQGLQFLFEYFSETQRNKGNFPGRFSGRQFSNSRSEMNVSTLELGDSALYLCATSLDGLSSTDTQYFGPGTRLTVL.

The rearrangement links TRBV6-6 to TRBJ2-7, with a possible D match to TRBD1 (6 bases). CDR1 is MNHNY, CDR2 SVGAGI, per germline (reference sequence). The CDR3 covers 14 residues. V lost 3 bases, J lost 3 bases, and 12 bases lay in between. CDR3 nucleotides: TGTGCCAGCAGTTATTCGGACAGATTCTACGAGCAGTACTTC. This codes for CASSYSDRFYEQYF.

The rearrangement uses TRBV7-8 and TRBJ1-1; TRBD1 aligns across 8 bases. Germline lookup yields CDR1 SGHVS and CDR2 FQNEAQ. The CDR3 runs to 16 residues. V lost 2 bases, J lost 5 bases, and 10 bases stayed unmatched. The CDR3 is CASSLMGQEVRTEAFF. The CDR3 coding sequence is TGTGCCAGCAGCTTAATGGGACAGGAAGTGAGAACTGAAGCTTTCTTT.

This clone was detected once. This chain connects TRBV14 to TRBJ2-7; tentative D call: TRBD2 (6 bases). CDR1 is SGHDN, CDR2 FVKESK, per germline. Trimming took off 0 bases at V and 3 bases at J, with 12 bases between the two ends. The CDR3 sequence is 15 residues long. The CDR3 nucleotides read TGTGCCAGCAGCCAAGATATCGGGGGTTACTACGAGCAGTACTTC. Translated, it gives CASSQDIGGYYEQYF.

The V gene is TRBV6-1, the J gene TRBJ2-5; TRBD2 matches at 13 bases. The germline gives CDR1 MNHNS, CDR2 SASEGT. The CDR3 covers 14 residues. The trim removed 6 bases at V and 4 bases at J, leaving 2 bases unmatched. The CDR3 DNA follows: TGTGCCAGCAGGAGACTAGCGGGGGGAGAGACCCAGTACTTC. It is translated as CASRRLAGGETQYF.